Each of the 20 T cell receptor beta chains below was sequenced from the same sample in a study of blood T cell repertoires in COVID-19. Here immunoSEQ multiplex PCR was the method, and the copy in TCRdb shows in-frame clones only, minus some. The top ten hold 2.2% of the sample, which has around 250,000 clones, 70% to 90% seen once. Material for sequencing was peripheral blood. Receptors were obtained from a man aged 30 to 39 who had recovered from COVID-19.

The rearrangement uses TRBV5-4 and TRBJ2-3; D remains ambiguous. V was cut by 4 bases and J by 3 bases, with 3 bases left in between. Germline V gene data show CDR1 as SGHNT and CDR2 as YYREEE (reference sequence). The CDR3 sequence is 11 residues long. The CDR3 coding sequence is TGTGCCAGCAGCCAAACAGATACGCAGTATTTT. This sequence encodes CASSQTDTQYF.

The rearrangement links TRBV7-9 to TRBJ1-5; D might be TRBD1 (5 bases). This CDR3 has 14 amino acids. In germline, CDR1 is SEHNR, CDR2 FQNEAQ (reference sequence). Deletions cut 4 bases from V and 4 bases from J, with 11 bases between. As DNA, the CDR3 is TGTGCCAGCAGCTCCGGGGGGGGGAATCAGCCCCAGCATTTT. This sequence encodes CASSSGGGNQPQHF.

The chain is built from TRBV4-3 and TRBJ1-1; D gene unclear. The germline V and J ends were trimmed by 2 bases and 0 bases, with 4 bases remaining between them. The germline V gene encodes CDR1 LGHNA and CDR2 YSLEER. The CDR3 has 13 residues. The CDR3 sequence: CASSQTMNTEAFF. The DNA of the CDR3 is TGCGCCAGCAGCCAAACTATGAACACTGAAGCTTTCTTT.

The rearrangement uses TRBV9 and TRBJ1-2; maybe TRBD1 (5 bases). V shed 3 bases and J shed 0 bases, with 12 bases lying between them. This CDR3 is 15 amino acids long. From germline, CDR1 is SGDLS and CDR2 YYNGEE. The CDR3: CASSDTRESNYGYTF. The CDR3 DNA reads as TGTGCCAGCAGCGACACCAGGGAATCTAACTATGGCTACACCTTC.

The chain recombines TRBV28 with TRBJ2-7; 9 bases align to TRBD1. V was clipped by 5 bases and J by 4 bases; unmatched bases: 6. Germline lookup yields CDR1 MDHEN and CDR2 SYDVKM. The CDR3 consists of 14 residues. The CDR3: CASSPRDRAYEQYF. CDR3 DNA: TGTGCCAGCAGTCCCCGGGACAGGGCTTACGAGCAGTACTTC.

The genes are TRBV14 and TRBJ1-2; 7 nucleotides align to TRBD1. CDR3 size: 15 residues. The V segment lost 2 bases and the J segment 3 bases; nucleotides outside the gene matches: 6. CDR1 SGHDN and CDR2 FVKESK come from the germline V gene. The CDR3 region has the DNA TGTGCCAGCAGCCAAAATTACAGGGGTGACTATGGCTACACCTTC. The encoded protein is CASSQNYRGDYGYTF.

The CDR3 DNA sequence: TGTGCCAGCAGTTACTCGGAGGGTTACGGTGAAGCTTTCTTT. Translating gives CASSYSEGYGEAFF. This rearrangement joins TRBV6-5 to TRBJ1-1, with D unclear. This CDR3 has 14 residues. Trimming stripped 0 bases from V and 7 bases from J, with 12 bases between. Per the germline V gene, CDR1 is MNHEY and CDR2 is SVGAGI.

The V call is TRBV18, the J call TRBJ2-7; 10 bases match TRBD2. The CDR3 runs 14 residues. The germline V gene has CDR1 KGHSH and CDR2 LQKENI. V shed 2 bases and J 6 bases; nucleotides not matched to a gene: 4. The CDR3 sequence: CASSPSGGALEQYF. The CDR3 nucleotides are TGTGCCAGCTCACCAAGCGGGGGGGCCCTCGAGCAGTACTTC.

CDR3 coding DNA: TGTGCCAGCACCTCGCGGGGGTTCACAGATACGCAGTATTTT. This encodes CASTSRGFTDTQYF. The chain uses TRBV6-5 and TRBJ2-3, with TRBD2 matching 7 bases. The CDR3 loop spans 14 amino acids. Germline V CDR1 and CDR2: MNHEY, SVGAGI. V shed 7 bases, J shed 2 bases, and the junction held 6 bases outside the gene matches.

The CDR3 DNA is TGTGCCAGCTCACGGGGACTAGCGAGGGCCTACGAGCAGTACTTC. This sequence encodes CASSRGLARAYEQYF. The chain uses TRBV18 and TRBJ2-7, with 10 bases identical to TRBD2. V lost 4 bases and J lost 2; bases outside the gene matches: 5. The length of the CDR3 is 15 residues. Germline CDR1 KGHSH, CDR2 LQKENI.

V gene TRBV13 combines with J gene TRBJ2-1; 8 nucleotides align to TRBD2. The CDR3 spans 16 residues. The junction had 7 bases not matched to a gene; V was cut back by 4 bases and J by 2 bases. Germline CDR1 is PRHDT and CDR2 is FYEKMQ (reference sequence). CDR3 region: CASSSVAGITYNEQFF. DNA of the CDR3: TGTGCCAGCAGCTCCGTAGCGGGGATTACCTACAATGAGCAGTTCTTC. Combining the CDR3 with reference TRBV13 and TRBJ2-1 gives the whole variable domain AAGVIQSPRHLIKEKRETATLKCYPIPRHDTVYWYQQGPGQDPQFLISFYEKMQSDKGSIPDRFSAQQFSDYHSELNMSSLELGDSALYFCASSSVAGITYNEQFFGPGTRLTVL.

The rearrangement joins TRBV5-1 to TRBJ2-3; D unresolved. Germline CDR1 reads SGHRS; CDR2 reads YFSETQ. Deletions cut 1 base from V and 0 bases from J, with 6 bases between. The CDR3 totals 14 residues. CDR3 residues: CASSLYRSTDTQYF. Written as DNA, the CDR3 is TGCGCCAGCAGCTTGTACAGAAGCACAGATACGCAGTATTTT.

This clone was observed a single time. This chain connects TRBV6-2 or TRBV6-3 to TRBJ2-5, with 8 bases aligning to TRBD2. The V gene end was trimmed by 4 bases and the J gene end by 5 bases; junction bases not matched to a gene: 12. The germline CDR1 and CDR2 sequences are MNHEY and SVGEGT. CDR3 length: 16 amino acids. The CDR3 protein is CASSSPSRGGKETQYF. CDR3 in DNA: TGTGCCAGCAGTTCCCCATCCCGGGGGGGAAAGGAGACCCAGTACTTC.

The CDR3 is CASSPGQGSDEQYF. The CDR3 DNA follows: TGTGCCAGCAGCCCAGGACAGGGAAGCGACGAGCAGTACTTC. The chain couples TRBV9 to TRBJ2-7; the match to TRBD1 covers 8 bases. The trim removed 4 bases at V and 5 bases at J, leaving 8 bases unmatched. CDR1 and CDR2 (germline): SGDLS, YYNGEE. CDR3 length equals 14 residues.

This clone was seen a single time. The rearrangement links TRBV10-1 to TRBJ1-1; D unclear. V was shortened by 4 bases and J by 7 bases, with 10 bases between the two germline ends. CDR1 and CDR2 (germline): WNHNN, SYGVQD (reference sequence). The CDR3 extends over 12 amino acids. The CDR3 loop is CASSVPGGEAFF. The CDR3 nucleotides read TGCGCCAGCAGTGTCCCAGGAGGTGAAGCTTTCTTT.

The V gene is TRBV15, the J gene TRBJ2-7, with TRBD2 as a possible D gene (7 bases). CDR1 and CDR2 (germline): LNHNV, YYDKDF (reference sequence). The CDR3 is 15 residues long. Trimming shortened V by 5 bases and J by 1 base, and 15 bases separated the two germline ends. CDR3 loop: CATSPGGLDSYEQYF. The DNA of the CDR3 is TGTGCCACCAGCCCCGGGGGGCTTGATTCCTACGAGCAGTACTTC.

CDR3: CASSPAPTESSYGYTF. The DNA of the CDR3 is TGCGCCAGCAGCCCCGCCCCGACAGAGAGCTCTTATGGCTACACCTTC. This rearrangement joins TRBV5-1 to TRBJ1-2; maybe TRBD1 (5 bases). Trimming stripped 4 bases from V and 5 bases from J, with 21 bases between. Per the germline V gene, CDR1 is SGHRS and CDR2 is YFSETQ. CDR3 length equals 16 residues.

J is TRBJ1-1 and V is TRBV11-3; 9 nucleotides line up with TRBD1. The trim removed 5 bases at V and 3 bases at J, leaving 4 bases unmatched. This CDR3 has 14 amino acids. Germline assignment: CDR1 SGHNT and CDR2 YENEEA. The chain's CDR3 is CASSLTGGDTEAFF. The CDR3 DNA reads as TGTGCCAGCAGCCTGACAGGGGGGGACACTGAAGCTTTCTTT.

This chain joins TRBV5-8 and TRBJ2-5; TRBD2 aligns across 10 bases. From germline, CDR1 is SGHTS and CDR2 YDEGEE. V shed 4 bases, J shed 3 bases, and the junction held 9 bases outside the gene matches. This CDR3 comprises 16 residues. CDR3: CASSTLGSGGEETQYF. Written as DNA, the CDR3 is TGTGCCAGCAGCACCCTCGGGAGCGGGGGGGAAGAGACCCAGTACTTC.

The gene calls are TRBV24-1 and TRBJ1-2, with 10 bases lining up with TRBD1. Germline trimming cut 2 bases from V and 4 bases from J; bases unmatched to any gene: 0. Looked up from germline, CDR1 is KGHDR and CDR2 is SFDVKD. This CDR3 has 14 residues. The CDR3 loop reads CATSDWTGGYGYTF. The DNA for the CDR3 is TGTGCCACCAGTGATTGGACAGGGGGCTATGGCTACACCTTC.